This TCR beta chain was recovered during a study of shared clonotypes between healthy human individuals. This table comes from immunoSEQ multiplex PCR, and its TCRdb copy is limited to in-frame clones, with some not included. This table has approximately 500,000 clones, about 96% appearing once. From germline, CDR1 is SGHAT and CDR2 FQNNGV. The V end lost 2 bases, the J end lost 4 bases, and 12 bases lay between the germline ends. This CDR3 spans 15 amino acids. The rearrangement joins TRBV11-2 to TRBJ2-1; D gene unclear. Sequencing used naive CD4+ T cells sorted from blood. Subset in this sample: CD45RA+ positively selected. This clonotype was obtained from a woman aged 25 to 45 in good health. The CDR3 DNA reads as TGTGCCAGCAGCTTAAAGGGTTCAGTGTACAATGAGCAGTTCTTC. Translated, it gives CASSLKGSVYNEQFF. Full variable domain (rest looked up from reference TRBV11-2 and TRBJ2-1): EAGVAQSPRYKIIEKRQSVAFWCNPISGHATLYWYQQILGQGPKLLIQFQNNGVVDDSQLPKDRFSAERLKGVDSTLKIQPAKLEDSAVYLCASSLKGSVYNEQFFGPGTRLTVL.